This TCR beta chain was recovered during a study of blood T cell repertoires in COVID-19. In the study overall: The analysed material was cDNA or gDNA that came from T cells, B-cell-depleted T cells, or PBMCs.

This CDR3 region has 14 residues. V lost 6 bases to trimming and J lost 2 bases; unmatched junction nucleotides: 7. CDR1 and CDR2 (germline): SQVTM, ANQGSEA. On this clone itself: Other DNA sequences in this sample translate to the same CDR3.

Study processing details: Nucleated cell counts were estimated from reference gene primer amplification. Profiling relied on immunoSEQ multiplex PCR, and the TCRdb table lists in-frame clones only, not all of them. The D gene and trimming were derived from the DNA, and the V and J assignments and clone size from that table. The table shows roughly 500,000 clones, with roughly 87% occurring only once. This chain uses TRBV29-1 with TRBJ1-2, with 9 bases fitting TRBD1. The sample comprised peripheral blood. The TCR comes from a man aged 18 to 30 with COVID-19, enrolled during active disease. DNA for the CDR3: TGCAGCGTAAGACCCGGGACAGGGAACTATGGCTACACCTTC. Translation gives CSVRPGTGNYGYTF.